Each of the 24 T cell receptor beta chains below was sequenced from the same sample in a study of cytomegalovirus exposure and HLA in healthy donors. The PCR used 60 Vbeta and 13 Jbeta primers. Here immunoSEQ multiplex PCR was the method, and the copy in TCRdb shows in-frame clones only, minus some. The repertoire includes around 130,000 clones, approximately 80% of them detected once, and about 0.63% sits in the top ten. Material for sequencing was PBMCs. These receptor sequences come from a young man in good health and CMV-seronegative.

This clone was observed a single time. The rearrangement joins TRBV5-8 to TRBJ1-5, with 7 bases that match TRBD1. The CDR3 runs 14 residues. V was pared by 0 bases and J by 6 bases, with 3 bases of the junction left unmatched. CDR1 and CDR2 (germline): SGHTS, YDEGEE. CDR3 residues: CASSLEAGGQPQHF. DNA for the CDR3: TGTGCCAGCAGCTTGGAGGCAGGGGGTCAGCCCCAGCATTTT.

As DNA, the CDR3 is TGTGCCAGCAGCGTGCGGAGGGGGCAGGGCGGCTACACCTTC. Translation gives CASSVRRGQGGYTF. J is TRBJ1-2 and V is TRBV7-2; 7 nucleotides line up with TRBD1. The CDR3 extends over 14 amino acids. V trimming: 5 bases; J trimming: 8 bases; junction bases outside the gene matches: 11. Germline V CDR1 and CDR2: SGHTA, FQGNSA.

This rearrangement joins TRBV6-5 to TRBJ2-5; TRBD1 matches at 9 bases. The DNA matches TRBJ2-7 better at its end, which makes the J call doubtful. This CDR3 contains 15 residues. Germline CDR1 is MNHEY and CDR2 is SVGAGI. The CDR3 is CASSFGTGLTYEQYF. As DNA, the CDR3 is TGTGCCAGCAGTTTTGGGACAGGGCTGACCTACGAGCAGTACTTC.

This clone has just one count. V and J are TRBV28 and TRBJ1-4, with 7 bases aligning to TRBD1. The CDR3 is 17 amino acids. Trimming cost V 5 bases and J 4 bases; bases outside gene matches: 13. CDR1 is MDHEN and CDR2 is SYDVKM in the germline V gene. CDR3 protein: CASSPLNRGRVNEKLFF. CDR3 coding DNA: TGTGCCAGCAGTCCACTCAATAGGGGGCGAGTTAATGAAAAACTGTTTTTT.

The gene calls are TRBV9 and TRBJ2-5, with 10 bases lining up with TRBD2. The CDR3 has 19 amino acids. The trim removed 0 bases at V and 4 bases at J, leaving 15 bases unmatched. CDR1 and CDR2 from the germline V gene are SGDLS and YYNGEE. Written as DNA, the CDR3 is TGTGCCAGCAGCGTAGGAGTTGGGGAGCGGGGGGGCCGTCGAGAGACCCAGTACTTC. Translated: CASSVGVGERGGRRETQYF.

The chain links TRBV7-9 to TRBJ1-1, with 11 bases that match TRBD1. Per the germline V gene, CDR1 is SEHNR and CDR2 is FQNEAQ (reference sequence). The trim removed 1 base at V and 11 bases at J, leaving 9 bases unmatched. This CDR3 is 15 amino acids long. CDR3 DNA sequence: TGTGCCAGCAGCTTAGTGGACAGGGGGCAATGGCTGGCTTTCTTT. Protein sequence: CASSLVDRGQWLAFF.

This CDR3 is CASTALGTGDREQYF. CDR3 bases: TGTGCCAGCACCGCCTTAGGGACAGGGGATCGCGAGCAGTACTTC. The chain recombines TRBV6-5 with TRBJ2-7, with 10 nucleotides matching TRBD1. The CDR3 runs to 15 residues. Germline CDR1 is MNHEY and CDR2 is SVGAGI. The ends lost 7 bases at V and 6 bases at J; junction bases unmatched: 12.

This chain uses TRBV6-5 with TRBJ2-5; a possible D gene is TRBD2 (5 bases). Between the trimmed V and J ends, which lost 6 bases and 8 bases, there was a span of 16 bases. This CDR3 has 13 residues. The germline CDR1 and CDR2 sequences are MNHEY and SVGAGI. The CDR3 DNA sequence: TGTGCCAGCAGCCCCGCGGGTATGGGAACCCAGTACTTC. It yields the protein CASSPAGMGTQYF.

V and J are TRBV5-4 and TRBJ2-5, with TRBD1 identical over 8 bases. V shed 4 bases and J 5 bases; nucleotides not matched to a gene: 4. CDR3 length: 13 amino acids. Looked up from germline, CDR1 is SGHNT and CDR2 is YYREEE (reference sequence). The CDR3: CASSDRGGETQYF. In nucleotides, the CDR3 is TGTGCCAGCAGCGACAGGGGTGGCGAGACCCAGTACTTC.

The gene calls are TRBV7-9 and TRBJ1-6, with 8 bases fitting TRBD1. This CDR3 region has 17 residues. The V gene's germline CDR1 is SEHNR and CDR2 FQNEAQ (reference sequence). V shed 2 bases, J shed 7 bases, and the junction held 10 bases outside the gene matches. The CDR3 DNA reads TGTGCCAGCAGCTTACAGGGGGCGTCGAGACGAAATTCACCCCTCCACTTT. Translating it yields CASSLQGASRRNSPLHF. The full variable domain, completed using reference TRBV7-9 and TRBJ1-6, is DTGVSQNPRHKITKRGQNVTFRCDPISEHNRLYWYRQTLGQGPEFLTYFQNEAQLEKSRLLSDRFSAERPKGSFSTLEIQRTEQGDSAMYLCASSLQGASRRNSPLHFGNGTRLTVT.

The chain combines TRBV7-9 with TRBJ1-5; maybe TRBD1 (5 bases). Germline V gene lookup returns CDR1 SEHNR and CDR2 FQNEAQ (reference sequence). Between the trimmed V and J ends, which lost 1 base and 3 bases, there was a span of 16 bases. CDR3 length: 17 residues. The CDR3 coding sequence is TGTGCCAGCAGCTTAGGGGGGACTGTCAAGAACAATCAGCCCCAGCATTTT. It is translated as CASSLGGTVKNNQPQHF.

The chain recombines TRBV4-3 with TRBJ2-7; TRBD1 matches 10 bases. V lost 2 bases to trimming and J lost 1 base; unmatched junction nucleotides: 5. Germline-derived CDR1 and CDR2 are LGHNA and YSLEER. The CDR3 is made up of 16 amino acids. Written as DNA, the CDR3 is TGCGCCAGCAGCCAAAACCGGGACAGGGGTTCCTACGAGCAGTACTTC. Amino acids: CASSQNRDRGSYEQYF.

The V gene is TRBV19, the J gene TRBJ1-5; D gene unclear. Trimming cost V 3 bases and J 0 bases, with 9 bases left between them. This CDR3 region has 15 residues. CDR1 LNHDA and CDR2 SQIVND come from the germline V gene (reference sequence). CDR3 bases: TGTGCCAGTAGTATGCACAAATATAGCAATCAGCCCCAGCATTTT. This sequence encodes CASSMHKYSNQPQHF.

The chain carries TRBV30 and TRBJ1-1; D is unclear. The CDR3 covers 13 residues. V gave up 0 bases and J gave up 0 bases, with 5 bases separating them. CDR1 and CDR2 (germline): GTSNPN, SVGIG (reference sequence). The DNA for the CDR3 is TGTGCCTGGAGTGTACACCTGAACACTGAAGCTTTCTTT. Translated, it gives CAWSVHLNTEAFF.

As for this clone: The same CDR3 is also encoded by other DNA sequences in this sample. This chain connects TRBV4-3 to TRBJ2-7; perhaps TRBD1 as D (6 bases). The CDR3 is 14 amino acids. V was cut by 3 bases and J by 2 bases, with 11 bases left in between. Per the germline V gene, CDR1 is LGHNA and CDR2 is YSLEER. Here the CDR3 reads CASSQRTGPYEQYF. In nucleotides, the CDR3 is TGCGCCAGCAGCCAGCGTACAGGGCCCTACGAGCAGTACTTC.

The genes are TRBV7-8 and TRBJ1-2; perhaps TRBD1 as D (6 bases). The CDR3 has 13 amino acids. Germline CDR1 SGHVS, CDR2 FQNEAQ. V lost 8 bases, J lost 4 bases, and 14 bases lay in between. The CDR3, as DNA: TGTGCCAGCCAATGGGGGCCCAGCTATGGCTACACCTTC. This sequence encodes CASQWGPSYGYTF.

The CDR3 DNA reads TGTGCCAGCAGCTTAAGGCGACAGTTCGATTCACCCCTCCACTTT. Translated, it gives CASSLRRQFDSPLHF. The chain uses TRBV7-9 and TRBJ1-6; a weak D match, TRBD1 (5 bases). This CDR3 region has 15 residues. Trimming left V 2 bases short and J 8 bases short, with 13 bases between. The germline V gene encodes CDR1 SEHNR and CDR2 FQNEAQ (reference sequence). Full variable domain (outside the CDR3, taken from reference TRBV7-9 and TRBJ1-6): DTGVSQNPRHKITKRGQNVTFRCDPISEHNRLYWYRQTLGQGPEFLTYFQNEAQLEKSRLLSDRFSAERPKGSFSTLEIQRTEQGDSAMYLCASSLRRQFDSPLHFGNGTRLTVT.

This clone is a singleton in its sample. Germline is not matched at one junction end, which may reflect a read error. The chain carries TRBV2 and TRBJ2-7; 8 bases fit TRBD1. The CDR3 length is 13 residues. From germline, CDR1 is SNHLY and CDR2 FYNNEI. The CDR3 loop reads CVSSETGGYEQYF. CDR3 nucleotides: TGTGTCAGCAGTGAAACAGGGGGCTACGAGCAGTACTTC.

The sample holds one count of this clone. This chain uses TRBV15 with TRBJ2-1, with D hard to call. Germline V gene data show CDR1 as LNHNV and CDR2 as YYDKDF (reference sequence). The CDR3 runs to 13 residues. Trimming took 1 base from V and 9 from J, leaving 10 bases between them. The CDR3 region has the DNA TGTGCCACCAGCAGAGTGAGTCCTCCTGAGCAGTTCTTC. It specifies CATSRVSPPEQFF.

V is TRBV7-6 and J is TRBJ1-5; possible D gene TRBD1, 6 bases. V was cut by 1 base and J by 3 bases, with 7 bases left in between. Germline V gives CDR1 SGHVS, CDR2 FNYEAQ. The CDR3 totals 14 residues. CDR3 loop: CASSLDRDNQPQHF. Here the CDR3 DNA reads TGTGCCAGCAGCTTAGACAGGGACAATCAGCCCCAGCATTTT.

V and J are TRBV15 and TRBJ1-5, with D maybe TRBD1 (5 bases). Per the germline V gene, CDR1 is LNHNV and CDR2 is YYDKDF (reference sequence). The V end lost 0 bases, the J end lost 2 bases, and 11 bases lay between the germline ends. The CDR3 contains 16 residues. The CDR3: CATSRDQGGGNQPQHF. CDR3 DNA: TGTGCCACCAGCAGAGATCAGGGAGGAGGCAATCAGCCCCAGCATTTT.

This rearrangement joins TRBV6-5 to TRBJ2-1; TRBD2 is a possible D gene (6 bases). Germline CDR1 reads MNHEY; CDR2 reads SVGAGI. V was cut by 0 bases and J by 10 bases, with 13 bases left in between. This CDR3 has 14 amino acids. The CDR3 bases are TGTGCCAGCAGTTACTCGACTAGTAATGACGAGCAGTTCTTC. Translation gives CASSYSTSNDEQFF.

This clone was seen once. The chain joins TRBV7-2 to TRBJ1-1; unclear D gene. Germline assignment: CDR1 SGHTA and CDR2 FQGNSA. V lost 2 bases and J 8 bases, leaving 12 bases between the germline ends. The length of the CDR3 is 13 residues. The CDR3 spells CASSLTYRQEAFF. The CDR3 nucleotides read TGTGCCAGCAGCTTAACATATCGCCAGGAAGCTTTCTTT.

The rearrangement joins TRBV5-6 to TRBJ1-2; D not resolved. This CDR3 is built from 17 residues. Trimming removed 3 bases at V and 6 bases at J, with 24 bases between. The V gene's germline CDR1 is SGHDT and CDR2 YYEEEE. CDR3 protein: CASSSTDEYTPGDGYTF. In DNA form, the CDR3 reads TGTGCCAGCAGCTCAACTGACGAATATACACCCGGGGATGGCTACACCTTC.